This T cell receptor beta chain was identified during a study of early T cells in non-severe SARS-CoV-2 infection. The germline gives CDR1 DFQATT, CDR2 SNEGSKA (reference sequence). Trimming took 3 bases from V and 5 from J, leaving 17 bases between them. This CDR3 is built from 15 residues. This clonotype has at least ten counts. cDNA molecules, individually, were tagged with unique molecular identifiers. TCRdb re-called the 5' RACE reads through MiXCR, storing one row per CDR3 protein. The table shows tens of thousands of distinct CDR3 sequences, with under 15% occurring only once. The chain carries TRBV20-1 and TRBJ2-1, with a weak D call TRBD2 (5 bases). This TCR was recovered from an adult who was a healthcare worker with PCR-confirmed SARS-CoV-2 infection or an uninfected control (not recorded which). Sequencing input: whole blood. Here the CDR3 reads CSARSYSREHNEQFF. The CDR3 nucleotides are TGCAGTGCTAGGAGTTACAGCCGGGAACACAATGAGCAGTTCTTC.